This TCR beta chain was sequenced in a study of blood T cells in healthy people across ages (dated by TCRdb to between 2015 and 2017). A note on the overall study: In model experiments, template switching captured roughly one uniquely barcoded TCR beta cDNA molecule for every two T cells. To avoid experimental bias, donors of different ages were randomly spread across the sequencing lanes. Using the same blood draw, the study looked at two additional independent replicas of 1 million unique cDNA reads for two donors, one aged 18 to 29 and the other aged 80 or older. Age-related changes in TCR beta repertoire diversity were measured in the study by deep sequencing normalized with unique cDNA molecular identifiers. Donors were grouped into four age groups: young (average about 15 years), middle-aged (less than 40), aged (around 60) and long-lived (approximately 82).

The donors were a few dozen Caucasian individuals from Russia, aged roughly 6 to 90 years, who were systemically healthy. Each donor gave ten milliliters of peripheral blood, collected into EDTA-treated Vacutainer tubes. PBMCs were isolated by Ficoll-Paque density-gradient centrifugation, with at least 6 million obtained per sample. Total RNA was extracted from PBMCs with Trizol reagent, with at least 5.5 micrograms obtained per sample. The percentages of naive CD45RAhigh/CD27high T cells were determined by flow cytometry on a PBMC aliquot from every donor. The junction carries 13 bases between V and J, which are trimmed by 8 bases and 6 bases respectively. The CDR3 measures 12 amino acids from cysteine to phenylalanine. Only the CDR3 part of the read is kept: 36 bases, read in frame from the first base. CDR1 is given as LNHDA and CDR2 as SQIVND, both from the germline V gene (reference sequence).

Remarks on this clonotype: Its antigen target is currently unknown. No base quality information exists; no much larger clone differs at one position.

Points the paper makes about the study in general: Because profiling used bulk unsorted PBMCs, naive and antigen-experienced compartments could not be compared conclusively. Observed TCR beta diversity per million T cells fell roughly linearly with age, and a significant reduction was already apparent by age approximately 40. Compared with the aged group, the long-lived group had more naive CD4+ T cells, fewer expanded clones and increased TCR diversity, a pattern suggesting age selection. A strong correlation was found between observed TCR beta diversity and the percentage of naive T cells measured by flow cytometry. The CMV infection status of donors was not known, potentially confounding age-related changes in expanded clonotypes. Estimates of total diversity based on one million sequenced T cells were regarded as lower bounds and as underestimates.

The library was obtained by 5' RACE. The instrument given in TCRdb is Illumina HiSeq 2500. A second about 7 to 12 cycle PCR used a sample-barcoded 5' primer and a J-beta primer mix. A template-switch 5' adaptor carrying 12 random nucleotides introduced a unique molecular identifier onto each TCR beta cDNA molecule. At least 2.5 million CDR3-containing paired-end reads were obtained from each sample. All of the RNA was converted into first-strand cDNA using the Mint cDNA synthesis kit, with a TRBC-specific oligonucleotide serving as the primer. All cDNA was treated with uracil-DNA glycosylase and then went through a first 18-cycle PCR with the universal primers M1SS and BC2_uni_R. Under the source paper's analysis protocol: For normalization, 1 million high-quality reads were randomly selected from each sample, with every read carrying a distinct molecular identifier. Reads with shared molecular identifiers were discarded instead of being binned into consensus sequences. MiTCR, run with a Q25 quality threshold and the strictest error-elimination algorithm, handled CDR3 identification, clonotype clustering and error correction. A nonparametric unseen species model with Euler transformation was used to estimate a lower bound on total TCR beta diversity. TCRdb took the public reads, trimmed them with fastp at Q25, ran MiXCR for clone calling and kept in-frame beta chains. Each CDR3 protein gets just one entry, which takes the most common genes and DNA from the rows behind it. TCRdb, rather than the study authors, made the V and J calls. This sample comprises about 720,000 distinct CDR3 sequences, 22% of them detected only once. The ten largest clones represent around a fifth of the sample.

The sequenced sample was blood. The sequence links TRBV19 to TRBJ1-2; confidence is insufficient to name the D gene. This TCR derives from a man between 65 and 85 years old in good health. The CDR3 amino acid sequence is: CASRSPRNGYTF. Read as DNA, the sequence is TGTGCCAGTCGGAGCCCCCGAAATGGCTACACCTTC.